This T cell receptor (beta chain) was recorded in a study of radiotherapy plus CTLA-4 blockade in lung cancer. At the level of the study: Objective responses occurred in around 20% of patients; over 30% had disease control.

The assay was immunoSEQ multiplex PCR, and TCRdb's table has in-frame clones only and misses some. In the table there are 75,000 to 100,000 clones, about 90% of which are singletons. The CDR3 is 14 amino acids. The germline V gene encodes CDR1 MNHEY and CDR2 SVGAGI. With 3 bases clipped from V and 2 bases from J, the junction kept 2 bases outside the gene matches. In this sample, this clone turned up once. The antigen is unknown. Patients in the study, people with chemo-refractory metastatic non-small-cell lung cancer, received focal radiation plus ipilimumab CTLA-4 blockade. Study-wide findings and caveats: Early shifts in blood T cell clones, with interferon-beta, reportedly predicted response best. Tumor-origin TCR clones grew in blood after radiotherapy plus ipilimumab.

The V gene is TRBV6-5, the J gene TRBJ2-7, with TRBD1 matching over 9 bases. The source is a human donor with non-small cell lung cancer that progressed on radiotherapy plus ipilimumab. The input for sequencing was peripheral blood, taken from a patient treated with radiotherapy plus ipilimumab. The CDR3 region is CASSYGQGTYEQYF. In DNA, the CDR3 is TGTGCCAGCAGTTATGGACAGGGGACCTACGAGCAGTACTTC.